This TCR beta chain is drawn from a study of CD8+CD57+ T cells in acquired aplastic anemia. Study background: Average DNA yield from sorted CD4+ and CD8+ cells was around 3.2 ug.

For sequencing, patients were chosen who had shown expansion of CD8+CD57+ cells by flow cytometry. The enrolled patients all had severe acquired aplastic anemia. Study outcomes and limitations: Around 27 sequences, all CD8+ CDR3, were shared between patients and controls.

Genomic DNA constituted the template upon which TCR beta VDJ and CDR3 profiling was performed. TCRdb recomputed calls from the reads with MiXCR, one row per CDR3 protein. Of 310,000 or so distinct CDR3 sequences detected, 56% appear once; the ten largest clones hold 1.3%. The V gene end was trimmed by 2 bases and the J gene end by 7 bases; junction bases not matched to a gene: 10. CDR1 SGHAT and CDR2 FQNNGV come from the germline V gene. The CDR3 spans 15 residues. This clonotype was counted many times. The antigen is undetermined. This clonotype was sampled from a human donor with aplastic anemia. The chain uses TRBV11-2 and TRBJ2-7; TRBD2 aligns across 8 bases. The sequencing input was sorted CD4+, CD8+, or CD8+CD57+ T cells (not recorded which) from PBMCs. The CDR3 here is CASSLIAGLPSEQYF. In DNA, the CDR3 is TGTGCCAGCAGCTTAATAGCGGGATTACCGTCGGAGCAGTACTTC.